The clone carrying this TCR beta chain was counted between two and nine times. Its antigen is not known. Noted time point: blood 2 weeks post-SBRT. Treatment specified: 15 Gy SBRT to primary tumor, nephrectomy 4 weeks later. Sequencing used immunoSEQ multiplex PCR; TCRdb keeps in-frame clones, though not all of them. The table lists roughly 49,000 clones, 75% to 85% of them singletons, with 29% in the top ten. This specimen belongs to a study of radiation and T cells in renal cell carcinoma. Study-wide results and caveats: Pretreatment tumor biopsies were lacking, so baseline clonotypes are unknown. Top tumor clonotypes rose in blood 2 weeks post-radiation, then contracted.

The germline V and J ends were trimmed by 3 bases and 8 bases, with 13 bases remaining between them. This CDR3 is 13 amino acids long. CDR1 and CDR2 from the germline V gene are KGHSH and LQKENI. The sequencing used blood, collected from a patient whose treatment included radiotherapy and nephrectomy. The origin of this receptor is a woman in her 70s with renal cell carcinoma. This chain uses TRBV18 with TRBJ1-2, with a weak D call TRBD1 (6 bases). The CDR3 region is CASSPNRDNGYTF. The CDR3 nucleotides are TGTGCCAGCTCACCGAACAGGGATAACGGCTACACCTTC.